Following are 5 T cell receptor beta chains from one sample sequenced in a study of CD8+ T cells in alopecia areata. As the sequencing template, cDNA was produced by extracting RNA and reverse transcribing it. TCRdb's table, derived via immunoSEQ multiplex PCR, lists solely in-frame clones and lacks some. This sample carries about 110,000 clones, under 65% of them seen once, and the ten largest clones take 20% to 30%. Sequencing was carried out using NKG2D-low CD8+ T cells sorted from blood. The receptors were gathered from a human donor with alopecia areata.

Written as DNA, the CDR3 is TGTGCCAGCAGCTTGTTTCCCCGTCGGCATCCTTATAGCAATCAGCCCCAGCATTTT. This translates into CASSLFPRRHPYSNQPQHF. The gene calls are TRBV5-6 and TRBJ1-5; D is uncertain. V was shortened by 1 base and J by 0 bases, with 20 bases between the two germline ends. Germline V gives CDR1 SGHDT, CDR2 YYEEEE. This CDR3 contains 19 residues.

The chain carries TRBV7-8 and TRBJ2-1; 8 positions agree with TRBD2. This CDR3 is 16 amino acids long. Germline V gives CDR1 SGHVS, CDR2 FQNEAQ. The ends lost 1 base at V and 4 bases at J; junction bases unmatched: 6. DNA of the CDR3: TGTGCCAGCAGCTTAGAGGCACTAGCGGCATACAATGAGCAGTTCTTC. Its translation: CASSLEALAAYNEQFF.

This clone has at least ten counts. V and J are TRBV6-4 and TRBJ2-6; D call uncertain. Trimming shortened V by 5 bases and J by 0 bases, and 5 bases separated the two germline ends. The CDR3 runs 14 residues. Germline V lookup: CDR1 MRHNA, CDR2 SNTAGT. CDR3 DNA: TGTGCCAGCAGTCTGGACTCTGGGGCCAACGTCCTGACTTTC. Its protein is CASSLDSGANVLTF.

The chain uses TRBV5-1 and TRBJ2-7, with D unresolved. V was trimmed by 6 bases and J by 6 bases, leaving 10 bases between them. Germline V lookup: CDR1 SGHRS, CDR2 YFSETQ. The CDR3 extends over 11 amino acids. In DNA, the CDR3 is TGCGCCAGCACTGCTCAAGGCGAGCAGTACTTC. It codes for CASTAQGEQYF.

The CDR3 reads CASVGGSDGSKETQYF. The CDR3 DNA is TGTGCCAGCGTCGGAGGTTCGGACGGGTCAAAAGAGACCCAGTACTTC. The chain uses TRBV2 and TRBJ2-5; possibly TRBD2 for D (5 bases). The CDR3 spans 16 residues. With 8 bases removed from V and 3 bases from J, the gap between germline ends came to 22 bases. The germline V gene encodes CDR1 SNHLY and CDR2 FYNNEI.